A selection of T cell receptor beta chains follows, all from one sample in a study of chemoradiotherapy in HPV16-positive cancers. Assay: immunoSEQ multiplex PCR; the TCRdb copy retains only in-frame clones and omits some. Of about 35,000 clones listed, approximately 92% are singletons. Sequencing was performed on blood, taken from a patient who underwent chemoradiotherapy. Source of these receptors: a human donor with HPV-associated anogenital cancer. Both conserved end residues are part of each CDR3.

j_gene: TRBJ1-1
v_gene: TRBV10-1
CDR3aa: CASRLTGGRNTEAFF

j_gene: TRBJ1-4
v_gene: TRBV7-9
CDR3aa: CASKLGGSEEKLFF

j_gene: TRBJ1-2
v_gene: TRBV2
CDR3aa: CASSSYTGADYGYTF

j_gene: TRBJ1-2
v_gene: TRBV7-9
CDR3aa: CASSPQEKVGYGYTF

j_gene: TRBJ1-5
v_gene: TRBV2
CDR3aa: CASSPEYSNQPQHF

j_gene: TRBJ2-1
v_gene: TRBV19
CDR3aa: CASSRQGSFNEQFF

j_gene: TRBJ2-1
v_gene: TRBV4-1
CDR3aa: CASSLRPRTGARDEQFF

j_gene: TRBJ2-1
v_gene: TRBV4-1
CDR3aa: CASSQGGARAYNEQFF

j_gene: TRBJ1-1
v_gene: TRBV7-9
CDR3aa: CASTLRDSHTEAFF

j_gene: TRBJ2-3
v_gene: TRBV4-1
CDR3aa: CASSQGPAGATSTDTQYF

j_gene: TRBJ2-5
v_gene: TRBV10-1
CDR3aa: CASSRRIQETQYF

j_gene: TRBJ2-7
v_gene: TRBV5-4
CDR3aa: CASSLAFEQYF

j_gene: TRBJ2-5
v_gene: TRBV18
CDR3aa: CASSPRQGQETQYF

j_gene: TRBJ1-6
v_gene: TRBV7-2
CDR3aa: CASSSGTRSSYNSPLHF

j_gene: TRBJ2-3
v_gene: TRBV5-1
CDR3aa: CASGLAGITDTQYF

j_gene: TRBJ1-4
v_gene: TRBV5-1
CDR3aa: CASSFLPGQREKLFF

j_gene: TRBJ2-5
v_gene: TRBV11-2
CDR3aa: CASSLGSQETQYF

j_gene: TRBJ2-1
v_gene: TRBV7-9
CDR3aa: CASSPPLRNEQFF

j_gene: TRBJ1-2
v_gene: TRBV2
CDR3aa: CASRGQALYGYTF

j_gene: TRBJ1-3
v_gene: TRBV19
CDR3aa: CASRGQRSGNTIYF

j_gene: TRBJ2-5
v_gene: TRBV21-1
CDR3aa: CASSPRQEMKETQYF

j_gene: TRBJ1-5
v_gene: TRBV5-1
CDR3aa: CASSVGNNQPQHF

j_gene: TRBJ1-1
v_gene: TRBV5-1
CDR3aa: CASSLDGRATEAFF

j_gene: TRBJ2-3
v_gene: TRBV14
CDR3aa: CASSQVNRRADTQYF

j_gene: TRBJ1-3
v_gene: TRBV5-4
CDR3aa: CASSSSWGAGNTIYF

j_gene: TRBJ1-2
v_gene: TRBV19
CDR3aa: CASLPEDRRNGYTF

j_gene: TRBJ2-3
v_gene: TRBV5-1
CDR3aa: CASSLEAGPSTDTQYF

j_gene: TRBJ2-7
v_gene: TRBV5-1
CDR3aa: CASSLSQGRAYEQYF

j_gene: TRBJ2-1
v_gene: TRBV19
CDR3aa: CASRGTEQLHNEQFF

j_gene: TRBJ2-4
v_gene: TRBV5-4
CDR3aa: CASSLGLAKNIQYF

j_gene: TRBJ2-5
v_gene: TRBV4-2
CDR3aa: CASSRTGGIQETQYF

j_gene: TRBJ2-1
v_gene: TRBV7-7
CDR3aa: CASSPWDRWNEQFF

j_gene: TRBJ1-2
v_gene: TRBV6-5
CDR3aa: CASSSPWPNGYTF

j_gene: TRBJ2-5
v_gene: TRBV11-2
CDR3aa: CASSFWGNQIQETQYF

j_gene: TRBJ2-1
v_gene: TRBV19
CDR3aa: CASRLLAGAYNEQFF

j_gene: TRBJ2-7
v_gene: TRBV27
CDR3aa: CASSFSPGQSFDYEQYF

j_gene: TRBJ2-7
v_gene: TRBV11-2
CDR3aa: CASSGLRTGVYEQYF

j_gene: TRBJ1-5
v_gene: TRBV5-8
CDR3aa: CASSSGGVYSNQPQHF

j_gene: TRBJ1-1
v_gene: TRBV30
CDR3aa: CAWSVNRNTEAFF

j_gene: TRBJ1-5
v_gene: TRBV6-1
CDR3aa: CASSEGTGKYSNQPQHF

j_gene: TRBJ2-3
v_gene: TRBV27
CDR3aa: CASSRPGRVTDTQYF

j_gene: TRBJ2-1
v_gene: TRBV7-3
CDR3aa: CACKEEPGYNEQFF

j_gene: TRBJ2-7
v_gene: TRBV7-2
CDR3aa: CASSSSTGYYEQYF

j_gene: TRBJ2-7
v_gene: TRBV7-8
CDR3aa: CASSLGGQGAYEQYF

j_gene: TRBJ1-1
v_gene: TRBV7-3
CDR3aa: CASSLLDNTEAFF

j_gene: TRBJ1-2
v_gene: TRBV2
CDR3aa: CASSAGGIGYTF

j_gene: TRBJ2-5
v_gene: TRBV13
CDR3aa: CASSTGLFQETQYF

j_gene: TRBJ1-6
v_gene: TRBV6-6
CDR3aa: CASSYSSGRGNSPLHF

j_gene: TRBJ1-5
v_gene: TRBV2
CDR3aa: CASREARSQPQHF

j_gene: TRBJ1-1
v_gene: TRBV6-1
CDR3aa: CASSVKWTGSSRVNTEAFF

j_gene: TRBJ1-6
v_gene: TRBV5-6
CDR3aa: CASSFRQANHSPLHF

j_gene: TRBJ2-1
v_gene: TRBV15
CDR3aa: CATSREPGSSPFF

j_gene: TRBJ2-4
v_gene: TRBV5-6
CDR3aa: CASSWGGGDGKNIQYF

j_gene: TRBJ1-5
v_gene: TRBV6-5
CDR3aa: CASSYGAPPNQPQHF